The sample holds a few counts of the clone carrying this T cell receptor beta chain. Its specificity is unknown. TCRdb re-analysed the 5' RACE reads in MiXCR, keeping a single row per CDR3 protein. The profile shows about 430,000 distinct CDR3 sequences, over 15% of them singletons. The data are from a study of T-cell memory formation after mild COVID-19. CDR3 length: 14 residues. Germline V lookup: CDR1 MNHEY, CDR2 SMNVEV (reference sequence). The germline V and J ends were trimmed by 4 bases and 0 bases, with 10 bases remaining between them. Whole-study results and caveats: Some clones that responded turned up in pre-infection memory, which suggests that cross-reactive memory joined in.

The chain joins TRBV27 to TRBJ2-7; tentative D call: TRBD1 (6 bases). What was sequenced was PBMCs or a T cell subset sorted from them (not recorded which). This receptor was taken from a man aged 18 to 30 who had mild COVID-19 (a few samples of this study predate the infection). Cell type and time point are not known. The CDR3, as DNA: TGTGCCAGCAGTTCCACAGGGAGCTCCTACGAGCAGTACGTC. This translates into CASSSTGSSYEQYV.